These T cell receptor beta chains were read from a single sample in a study of human T cells and chemical hapten exposure. TCRdb independently ran MiXCR on the RACE reads; one entry per CDR3 protein. Of 50,000 to 70,000 distinct CDR3 sequences detected, approximately 6.2% appear once; the ten largest clones hold around 3.4%. Sequencing was carried out using whole blood. These receptors were taken from a female donor in good health. Some clones in this sample may be carry-over from other donors' samples. Each CDR3 is given with its conserved first and last residue. The order of the fields is D gene, clone size, V gene, J gene, CDR3 DNA, CDR3 protein. D genes are given only for firm matches. Where a row states a size, it is once, few, many or the class of an expanded clone; other rows omit it.

D gene: .
clone size: few
V gene: TRBV29-1
J gene: TRBJ1-1
CDR3 DNA: TGCAGCGTTGGATCGGGTACCACTGAAGCTTTCTTT
CDR3 protein: CSVGSGTTEAFF

D gene: .
clone size: few
V gene: TRBV12-3/TRBV12-4
J gene: TRBJ1-1
CDR3 DNA: TGTGCCAGCAGAGAACCAGGGTTCAGCACTGAAGCTTTCTTT
CDR3 protein: CASREPGFSTEAFF

D gene: TRBD1
clone size: many
V gene: TRBV20-1
J gene: TRBJ1-5
CDR3 DNA: TGCAGTGCCCGATCAGGGACAGGGGGTAGCAATCAGCCCCAGCATTTT
CDR3 protein: CSARSGTGGSNQPQHF

D gene: .
clone size: .
V gene: TRBV19
J gene: TRBJ1-5
CDR3 DNA: TGTGCCGTTGGACCGATTAACAATCAGCCCCAGCATTTT
CDR3 protein: CAVGPINNQPQHF

D gene: .
clone size: few
V gene: TRBV14
J gene: TRBJ2-7
CDR3 DNA: TGTGCCAGCAGCCAAGAAGATGCTCGGTCCGGAGAGTACTTC
CDR3 protein: CASSQEDARSGEYF

D gene: .
clone size: many
V gene: TRBV2
J gene: TRBJ2-3
CDR3 DNA: TGTGCCAGCACCGGACAGCGTTCTAGCACAGATACGCAGTATTTT
CDR3 protein: CASTGQRSSTDTQYF

D gene: TRBD2
clone size: many
V gene: TRBV24-1
J gene: TRBJ2-3
CDR3 DNA: TGTGCCACCAGTGATTTGGCGGGAGACACAGATACGCAGTATTTT
CDR3 protein: CATSDLAGDTDTQYF

D gene: .
clone size: .
V gene: TRBV4-1
J gene: TRBJ1-6
CDR3 DNA: TGCGCCAGCAGCCAAGATAACGGGATGTCGCTGGGGACGGGCAATTCACCCCTCCACTTT
CDR3 protein: CASSQDNGMSLGTGNSPLHF

D gene: .
clone size: few
V gene: TRBV7-9
J gene: TRBJ2-7
CDR3 DNA: TGTGCCAGCAGTCCTGACAGCCTCTACGAGCAGTACTTC
CDR3 protein: CASSPDSLYEQYF

D gene: TRBD2
clone size: .
V gene: TRBV3-1
J gene: TRBJ2-1
CDR3 DNA: TGTGCCAGCAGCCAAGTATCTCGCGGGGGAAGCGATGAGCAGTTCTTC
CDR3 protein: CASSQVSRGGSDEQFF

D gene: TRBD2
clone size: medium-sized
V gene: TRBV12-5
J gene: TRBJ2-3
CDR3 DNA: TGTGCTAGTGGTCCACCCTGGGAGGCCCCCCTAGCGGGAGGGCCCACAGATACGCAGTATTTT
CDR3 protein: CASGPPWEAPLAGGPTDTQYF

D gene: .
clone size: many
V gene: TRBV7-2
J gene: TRBJ2-3
CDR3 DNA: TGTGCCAGCAGCTTAGTTGGGGACAGCACAGATACGCAGTATTTT
CDR3 protein: CASSLVGDSTDTQYF

D gene: .
clone size: many
V gene: TRBV28
J gene: TRBJ2-1
CDR3 DNA: TGTGCCAGCAGTCAAAAATTCTCCGAGCAGTTCTTC
CDR3 protein: CASSQKFSEQFF

D gene: TRBD1
clone size: .
V gene: TRBV14
J gene: TRBJ2-7
CDR3 DNA: TGTGCCAGCAGCACAGGGGTCGAGCAGTACTTC
CDR3 protein: CASSTGVEQYF

D gene: .
clone size: many
V gene: TRBV13
J gene: TRBJ2-3
CDR3 DNA: TGTGCCAGCAGCGACACAGATACGCAGTATTTT
CDR3 protein: CASSDTDTQYF

D gene: TRBD2
clone size: few
V gene: TRBV27
J gene: TRBJ2-3
CDR3 DNA: TGTGCCAGCAGAACTAGCGTCGGGCCAGATACGCAGTATTTT
CDR3 protein: CASRTSVGPDTQYF

D gene: TRBD2
clone size: .
V gene: TRBV12-3/TRBV12-4
J gene: TRBJ2-3
CDR3 DNA: TGTGCCAGCAGTCGGGCTAGCGGGAGTGTAACAGATACGCAGTATTTT
CDR3 protein: CASSRASGSVTDTQYF

D gene: .
clone size: many
V gene: TRBV12-3/TRBV12-4
J gene: TRBJ2-3
CDR3 DNA: TGTGCCAGCAGTTTAATGTTGAACACAGATACGCAGTATTTT
CDR3 protein: CASSLMLNTDTQYF

D gene: .
clone size: few
V gene: TRBV12-3/TRBV12-4
J gene: TRBJ1-1
CDR3 DNA: TGTGCCAGCAATACCGTCGGAGTGAACACTGAAGCTTTCTTT
CDR3 protein: CASNTVGVNTEAFF

D gene: .
clone size: .
V gene: TRBV27
J gene: TRBJ1-5
CDR3 DNA: TGTGCCAGCAGTTTTCGGGGTAATAGCAATCAGCCCCAGCATTTT
CDR3 protein: CASSFRGNSNQPQHF

D gene: TRBD2
clone size: many
V gene: TRBV7-9
J gene: TRBJ2-7
CDR3 DNA: TGTGCCAGCAGCTGGACTAGCAATACCGACGAGCAGTACTTC
CDR3 protein: CASSWTSNTDEQYF

D gene: .
clone size: many
V gene: TRBV20-1
J gene: TRBJ1-6
CDR3 DNA: TGCAGTGCTAGCATACCTCAGGGAGACAATTCACCCCTCCACTTT
CDR3 protein: CSASIPQGDNSPLHF

D gene: .
clone size: .
V gene: TRBV7-2
J gene: TRBJ1-2
CDR3 DNA: TGTGCCAGCAGCTTAAGGGAGTCCTATGGCTACACCTTC
CDR3 protein: CASSLRESYGYTF

D gene: TRBD2
clone size: many
V gene: TRBV12-3/TRBV12-4
J gene: TRBJ2-1
CDR3 DNA: TGTGCCAGCAGTGGGACTAGCGGGAGTAATGAGCAGTTCTTC
CDR3 protein: CASSGTSGSNEQFF

D gene: TRBD2
clone size: .
V gene: TRBV4-2
J gene: TRBJ2-3
CDR3 DNA: TGTGCCAGCAGCCAAGAGCAGCGGGAGTTCGATACGCAGTATTTT
CDR3 protein: CASSQEQREFDTQYF